This is a list of T cell receptor beta chains from one sample in a study of CD8 T cells in Susac syndrome. MiXCR was run by TCRdb on the immunoSEQ multiplex PCR reads, yielding one entry per CDR3 protein. Among about 300,000 distinct CDR3 sequences, about 88% were seen once, and the ten largest hold more than 0.15%. Sample: CD8+ T cells from PBMCs. These TCRs come from a human donor with multiple sclerosis. Both conserved end residues are part of each CDR3. The D gene is left open where the match is weak. Clone size is stated in some rows and not others, as once, few, many or a class when expanded.

J gene: TRBJ2-2
V gene: TRBV6-1
clone size: NA
D gene: NA
CDR3 DNA: TGTGCCAGCCGAAGCGACGAAGGAAGTAACACCGGGGAGCTGTTTTTT
CDR3 protein: CASRSDEGSNTGELFF

J gene: TRBJ2-5
V gene: TRBV27
clone size: NA
D gene: TRBD1
CDR3 DNA: TGTGCCAGCAGAGGACAGGGGTCGTCCCAGTACTTC
CDR3 protein: CASRGQGSSQYF

J gene: TRBJ2-7
V gene: TRBV28
clone size: NA
D gene: NA
CDR3 DNA: TGTGCCAGCAGCCTGACAGACCGACCCTACGAGCAGTACTTC
CDR3 protein: CASSLTDRPYEQYF

J gene: TRBJ2-7
V gene: TRBV28
clone size: NA
D gene: TRBD2
CDR3 DNA: TGTGCCAGCAGTTTATCCCCTAGCGGGAGTTACGAGCAGTACTTC
CDR3 protein: CASSLSPSGSYEQYF

J gene: TRBJ2-7
V gene: TRBV7-8
clone size: NA
D gene: NA
CDR3 DNA: TGTGCCAGCAGCTTAAGCAGCGAACAGTACTTC
CDR3 protein: CASSLSSEQYF

J gene: TRBJ2-2
V gene: TRBV5-6
clone size: NA
D gene: NA
CDR3 DNA: TGTGCCAGCAGCTTGGAGGAGGAGGTCGGGGAGCTGTTTTTT
CDR3 protein: CASSLEEEVGELFF

J gene: TRBJ1-2
V gene: TRBV23-1
clone size: once
D gene: NA
CDR3 DNA: TGCGCCAGCAGTCATCCCGGGACACCAAGTTTGTTGGGGCTCTATGGCTACACCTTC
CDR3 protein: CASSHPGTPSLLGLYGYTF

J gene: TRBJ2-7
V gene: TRBV12-3/TRBV12-4
clone size: NA
D gene: TRBD2
CDR3 DNA: TGTGCCAGCAGTTTCGGGGGGGCGGACTACGAGCAGTACTTC
CDR3 protein: CASSFGGADYEQYF

J gene: TRBJ1-3
V gene: TRBV15
clone size: NA
D gene: TRBD1
CDR3 DNA: TGTGCCACCAGCAGAGGGACAGGCGGAAACACCATATATTTT
CDR3 protein: CATSRGTGGNTIYF

J gene: TRBJ2-4
V gene: TRBV5-4
clone size: NA
D gene: NA
CDR3 DNA: TGTGCCAGCAGCTTGACGGGGGAAGGTGGAAACATTCAGTACTTC
CDR3 protein: CASSLTGEGGNIQYF

J gene: TRBJ1-5
V gene: TRBV7-9
clone size: NA
D gene: TRBD1
CDR3 DNA: TGTGCCAGCAGCGGAACAGGGGGCTTAAATCAGCCCCAGCATTTT
CDR3 protein: CASSGTGGLNQPQHF